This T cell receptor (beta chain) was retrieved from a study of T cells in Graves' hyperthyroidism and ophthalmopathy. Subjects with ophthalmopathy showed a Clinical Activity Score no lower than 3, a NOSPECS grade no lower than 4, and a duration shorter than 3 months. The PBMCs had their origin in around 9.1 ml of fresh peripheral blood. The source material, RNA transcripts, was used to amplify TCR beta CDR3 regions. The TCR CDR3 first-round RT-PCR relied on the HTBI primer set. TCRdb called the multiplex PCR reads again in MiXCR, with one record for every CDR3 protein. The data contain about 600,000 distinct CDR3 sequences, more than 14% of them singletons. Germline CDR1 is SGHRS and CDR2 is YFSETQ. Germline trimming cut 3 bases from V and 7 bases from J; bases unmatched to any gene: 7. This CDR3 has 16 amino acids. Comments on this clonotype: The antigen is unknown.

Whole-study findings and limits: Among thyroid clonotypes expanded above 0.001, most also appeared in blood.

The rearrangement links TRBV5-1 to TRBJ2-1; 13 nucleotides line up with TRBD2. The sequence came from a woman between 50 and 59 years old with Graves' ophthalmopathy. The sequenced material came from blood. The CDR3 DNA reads TGCGCCAGCAGCTCTAAACTAGCGGGAGGGGAGAATGAGCAGTTCTTC. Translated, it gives CASSSKLAGGENEQFF.